This T cell receptor (beta chain) was recorded in a study of T cells in Graves' hyperthyroidism and ophthalmopathy (dated by TCRdb to between 2017 and 2020). For the wider study: Peripheral blood was collected at initial diagnosis, before any treatment. To identify distinguishing TCR V-J signatures, a discovery cohort of 90 to 100 patients was used, comprising 43 with Graves' ophthalmopathy and around 60 with stable Graves' hyperthyroidism. Prospective prediction of ophthalmopathy was tested in an independent validation cohort of 18 to 20 hyperthyroidism patients and some 17 patients who later progressed to ophthalmopathy. For training and testing, the 100 or so patients in the discovery cohort were randomly divided in a 7:3 ratio. In more than 5 Graves' hyperthyroidism patients, the study also compared T-cell repertoires from thyroid tissue with T-cell repertoires from blood. After blood sampling, hyperthyroidism patients were treated with methimazole at a starting dose of 30 mg daily, and ophthalmopathy patients were treated with high-dose intravenous methylprednisolone. The paper describes TCR Vbeta CDR3 sequencing of about 140 peripheral blood samples, made up of about 40 ophthalmopathy patients, 70 to 75 hyperthyroidism patients and 17 progressor patients. What the research found in general, with its limitations: Most expanded thyroid clonotypes (frequency above 0.001) were also found in blood, which suggests that blood repertoires may mirror thyroid immune responses. During validation, the model predicted progression to ophthalmopathy a median of approximately 6 months ahead of onset, with roughly 65% sensitivity and roughly 72% specificity. Sample size was not statistically predetermined, and blinding of investigators to group allocation was not performed. In cross-validation, a model built on a 13 V-J signature told ophthalmopathy apart from stable hyperthyroidism with over 85% sensitivity and about 81% specificity, and in testing the same model reached 80%/75%.

This clonotype has more than one count but fewer than ten. Its binding antigen is unknown. Qualities for individual bases were not recorded, and no much larger clone is one base off. CDR1 and CDR2 (MNHEY, SVGAGI) derive from the germline V gene. From the cysteine through the phenylalanine, the CDR3 covers 18 amino acids. Only the CDR3 region is kept as DNA, spanning 54 bases read in frame from base 1. V and J lose 2 bases and 4 bases, and a span of 22 bases separates them. Stable Graves' hyperthyroidism was defined as the absence of progression to ophthalmopathy over 18 months of follow-up. Hyperthyroidism patients were newly diagnosed, with disease duration under 2 months, and aged 18 to 65 years. The study excluded patients with uncontrolled infections, other autoimmune diseases, pregnancy or lactation. Diagnoses were based on clinical symptoms, serum thyroxine and TRAb, thyroid ultrasound and orbital computed tomography. PBMCs were isolated from about 9.1 ml of fresh peripheral blood by Ficoll-Paque density gradient centrifugation. Trizol reagent was used to extract total RNA, and RNA quality was then checked on an Agilent 2100 Bioanalyzer.

The TCR beta CDR3 regions were amplified from the RNA transcripts. The first round of RT-PCR for the TCR CDR3 was performed with the HTBI primer set and the Qiagen OneStep RT-PCR kit. Libraries were constructed in a second round of multiplex PCR, after which size selection and purification were performed. The libraries were sequenced on an Illumina HiSeq2000 using paired-end 100 bp reads. On the study's bioinformatics: SOAPnuke was used to process the raw data, removing reads that contained adapters or uncalled bases, had a mean Phred below 15, or lacked an exact match to the constant primer or identifier. COPE v1.2.5 was used to merge the high-quality paired reads, and each unique nucleotide sequence was defined as a clonotype. MiTCR v1.1 was used to align clonotypes to the IMGT TRBV, TRBD and TRBJ reference segments. Only V-J combinations with frequency above 0.0001, covering 99% to 99.2% of repertoires, were analysed. A TCS score was defined as the ratio between F50 (clonal expansion) and ExV (chaos), using BLOSUM62-based TCRdist between CDR3 peptides within each V-J. Welch's t-statistics and random forest reduced roughly 540 V-J features to 13, which were used in a naive Bayes classifier (R e1071). TCRdb reworked the public reads: Q25 trimming with fastp, MiXCR clone assembly, productive beta chains retained. Rows are unified per CDR3 protein, each entry keeping the most common DNA and genes. These V and J calls are TCRdb output, not the study's own analysis. The sample contains more than 550,000 distinct CDR3 sequences, roughly 17% of them found a single time. The top ten clones comprise around 16% of the sample.

The chain employs TRBV6-5 and TRBJ2-3; tentative D gene TRBD1, with 6 bases matching. Specimen: blood. The clonotype originates from a man aged 50-60 years with Graves' hyperthyroidism. CDR3 protein: CASSYPRWTALLADTQYF. The bases read TGTGCCAGCAGTTACCCTCGATGGACAGCCTTACTGGCAGATACGCAGTATTTT.